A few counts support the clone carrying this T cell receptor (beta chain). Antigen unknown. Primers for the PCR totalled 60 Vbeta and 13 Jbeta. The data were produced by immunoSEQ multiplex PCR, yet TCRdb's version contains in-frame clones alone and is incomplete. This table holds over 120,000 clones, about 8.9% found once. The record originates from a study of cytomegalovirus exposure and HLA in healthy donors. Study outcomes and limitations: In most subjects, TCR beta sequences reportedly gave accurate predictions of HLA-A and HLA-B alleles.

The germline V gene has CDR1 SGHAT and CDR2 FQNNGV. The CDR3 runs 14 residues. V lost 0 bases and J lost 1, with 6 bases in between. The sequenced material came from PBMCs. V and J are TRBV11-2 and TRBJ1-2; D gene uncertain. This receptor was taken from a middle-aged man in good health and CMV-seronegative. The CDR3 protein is CASSLDHSNYGYTF. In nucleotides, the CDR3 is TGTGCCAGCAGCTTAGATCACAGTAACTATGGCTACACCTTC.